This TCR beta chain was recorded in a study of T cell responses to AZD1222 COVID-19 vaccine. Only in-frame clones appear in the TCRdb table, and some are missing; sequencing was by immunoSEQ multiplex PCR. The table lists about 90,000 clones, nearly 90% of them singletons, with roughly 6% in the top ten. CDR3 length: 16 residues. Germline V gene sequence: CDR1 LNHDA, CDR2 SQIVND (reference sequence). With 7 bases clipped from V and 4 bases from J, the junction kept 15 bases outside the gene matches. The chain employs TRBV19 and TRBJ1-2, with 7 bases aligning to TRBD1. The clonotype was recovered from an adult in good health. This material consisted of peripheral blood, taken on day 0 of AZD1222 vaccination. CDR3 DNA: TGTGCCAGTATGGGACCAGGGGGGGCCACTATCTATGGCTACACCTTC. Amino acid sequence: CASMGPGGATIYGYTF.